This TCR beta chain was found in a study of blood T cell repertoires in COVID-19. Whole-study context: The United States, Italy and Spain supplied acute and convalescent COVID-19 samples. The cDNA or gDNA used as material had been derived from T cells, B-cell-depleted T cells, or PBMCs.

Under the authors' procedure: Nucleated cell counts were estimated from reference gene primer amplification. Here immunoSEQ multiplex PCR was the method, and the copy in TCRdb shows in-frame clones only, minus some. The V and J calls and the clone size are those of that table, but D and trimming were determined from the DNA. Among under 200,000 clones listed, approximately 84% were seen once. This clone was detected only a few times. This CDR3 has 13 residues. Trimming cost V 3 bases and J 1 base, with 6 bases left between them. In germline, CDR1 is LNHDA, CDR2 SQIVND (reference sequence). This receptor was taken from a man aged 70 or older with active or convalescent COVID-19. Sequenced material: peripheral blood. The genes are TRBV19 and TRBJ1-1, with D unclear. The CDR3 DNA sequence: TGTGCCAGTAGTATTCAGAAGAACACTGAAGCTTTCTTT. The encoded protein is CASSIQKNTEAFF.